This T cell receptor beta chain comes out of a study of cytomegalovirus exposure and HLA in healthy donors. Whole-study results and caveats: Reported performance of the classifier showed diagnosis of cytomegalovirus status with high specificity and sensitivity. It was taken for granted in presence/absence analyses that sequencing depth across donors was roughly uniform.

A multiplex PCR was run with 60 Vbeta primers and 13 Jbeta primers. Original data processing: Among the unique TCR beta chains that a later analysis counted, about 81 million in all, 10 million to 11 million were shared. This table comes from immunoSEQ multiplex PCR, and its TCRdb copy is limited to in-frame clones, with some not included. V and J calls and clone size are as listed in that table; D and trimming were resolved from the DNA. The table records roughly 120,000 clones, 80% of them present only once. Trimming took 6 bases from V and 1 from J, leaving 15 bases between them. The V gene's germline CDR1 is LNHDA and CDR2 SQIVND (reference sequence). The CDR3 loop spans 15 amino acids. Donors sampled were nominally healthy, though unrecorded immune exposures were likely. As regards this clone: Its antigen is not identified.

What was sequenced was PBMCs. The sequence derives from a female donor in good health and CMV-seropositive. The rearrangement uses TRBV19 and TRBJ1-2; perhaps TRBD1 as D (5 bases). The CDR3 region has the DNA TGTGCCAGTAGGGTGTCGGGGGGGGTTAACTATGGCTACACCTTC. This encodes CASRVSGGVNYGYTF.